The rows below give T cell receptor beta chains drawn from one sample of a study of blood T cell repertoires in COVID-19. Profiling relied on immunoSEQ multiplex PCR, and the TCRdb table lists in-frame clones only, not all of them. The table includes over 200,000 clones, roughly 87% detected once. Specimen: PBMCs or T cells enriched from blood (not recorded which). Source of these receptors: a man between 25 and 39 years old who had recovered from COVID-19. The CDR3 runs from the conserved cysteine through the conserved F or W. Fields, in order: clone size, J gene, D gene, V gene, CDR3 DNA, CDR3 protein. The D gene is left open where the match is weak. Expanded clones are given a class, and other clones once, few, many or no size at all.

clone size: -; J gene: TRBJ2-6; D gene: -; V gene: TRBV28; CDR3 DNA: TGTGCCAGCATGGGGGCGAATACTGGGGCCAACGTCCTGACTTTC; CDR3 protein: CASMGANTGANVLTF
clone size: -; J gene: TRBJ1-5; D gene: TRBD1; V gene: TRBV28; CDR3 DNA: TGTGCCAGCAACAAACAGGGGATCGGGGGTCAGCCCCAGCATTTT; CDR3 protein: CASNKQGIGGQPQHF
clone size: -; J gene: TRBJ1-6; D gene: TRBD1; V gene: TRBV18; CDR3 DNA: TGTGCCAGCTCACCAGTTAGTGGGACAGGGACGGGAAGTAATTCACCCCTCCACTTT; CDR3 protein: CASSPVSGTGTGSNSPLHF
clone size: -; J gene: TRBJ1-2; D gene: -; V gene: TRBV19; CDR3 DNA: TGTGCCAGTAGTATTCTACCAGGGAATTATGGCTACACCTTC; CDR3 protein: CASSILPGNYGYTF
clone size: few; J gene: TRBJ2-1; D gene: -; V gene: TRBV28; CDR3 DNA: TGTGCCAGCAGTTATATCAGCTCCTACAATGAGCAGTTCTTC; CDR3 protein: CASSYISSYNEQFF
clone size: -; J gene: TRBJ1-3; D gene: TRBD1; V gene: TRBV15; CDR3 DNA: TGTGCCACCAGCAGACCAAACAGGGGCGCGGGCTCTGGAAACACCATATATTTT; CDR3 protein: CATSRPNRGAGSGNTIYF
clone size: few; J gene: TRBJ2-6; D gene: -; V gene: TRBV28; CDR3 DNA: TGTGCCAGCATCCCGGGGTGGGGAGGCACCAACGTCCTGACTTTC; CDR3 protein: CASIPGWGGTNVLTF
clone size: -; J gene: TRBJ1-6; D gene: -; V gene: TRBV30; CDR3 DNA: TGTGCCTGGAGTCAGGGGTCATTAGTTGATTCACCCCTCCACTTT; CDR3 protein: CAWSQGSLVDSPLHF
clone size: -; J gene: TRBJ1-3; D gene: -; V gene: TRBV10-3; CDR3 DNA: TGTGCCATCAGTGAGTCGTTAGAAAACACCATATATTTT; CDR3 protein: CAISESLENTIYF
clone size: -; J gene: TRBJ2-3; D gene: -; V gene: TRBV5-1; CDR3 DNA: TGCGCCAGCAGCTTGGATCCGGGCACAGATACGCAGTATTTT; CDR3 protein: CASSLDPGTDTQYF
clone size: -; J gene: TRBJ1-2; D gene: -; V gene: TRBV10-3; CDR3 DNA: TGTGCCACCTATATGGCGCAGGGAAACTATGGCTACACCTTC; CDR3 protein: CATYMAQGNYGYTF
clone size: -; J gene: TRBJ2-3; D gene: TRBD2; V gene: TRBV13; CDR3 DNA: TGTGCCAGCGACTTAACTAGCGGTCTAGCCCCAGATACGCAGTATTTT; CDR3 protein: CASDLTSGLAPDTQYF
clone size: -; J gene: TRBJ1-2; D gene: TRBD1; V gene: TRBV19; CDR3 DNA: TGTGCCAGTAGTATCCCCCGGGACAGAGGCGGCTACACCTTC; CDR3 protein: CASSIPRDRGGYTF
clone size: -; J gene: TRBJ2-4; D gene: -; V gene: TRBV5-6; CDR3 DNA: TGTGCCAGCAGCCCGCTGACAGGACTTAACATTCAGTACTTC; CDR3 protein: CASSPLTGLNIQYF
clone size: -; J gene: TRBJ2-1; D gene: -; V gene: TRBV9; CDR3 DNA: TGTGCCAGCAGCCCTGGCGGTGCAGGGAACAATGAGCAGTTCTTC; CDR3 protein: CASSPGGAGNNEQFF
clone size: -; J gene: TRBJ2-2; D gene: -; V gene: TRBV4-2; CDR3 DNA: TGTGCCAGCAGCCAAGCGCGGGACTACACCGGGGAGCTGTTTTTT; CDR3 protein: CASSQARDYTGELFF
clone size: once; J gene: TRBJ2-2; D gene: -; V gene: TRBV19; CDR3 DNA: TGTGCCAGTAGTTTCAGAGGTGGAGCGAACACCGGGGAGCTGTTTTTT; CDR3 protein: CASSFRGGANTGELFF
clone size: -; J gene: TRBJ1-5; D gene: -; V gene: TRBV5-5; CDR3 DNA: TGTGCCAGCAGCTTAAGCCTCAGCAATCAGCCCCAGCATTTT; CDR3 protein: CASSLSLSNQPQHF